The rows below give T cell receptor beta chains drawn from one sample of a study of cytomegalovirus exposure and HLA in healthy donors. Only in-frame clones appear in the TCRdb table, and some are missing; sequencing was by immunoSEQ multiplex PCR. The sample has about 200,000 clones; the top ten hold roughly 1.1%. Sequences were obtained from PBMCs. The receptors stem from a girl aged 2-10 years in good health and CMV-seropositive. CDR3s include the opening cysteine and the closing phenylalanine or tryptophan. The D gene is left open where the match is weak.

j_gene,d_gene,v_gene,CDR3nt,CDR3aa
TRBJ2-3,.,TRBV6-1,TGTGCCAGCGGCTCCCCAGGGATGGATACGCAGTATTTT,CASGSPGMDTQYF
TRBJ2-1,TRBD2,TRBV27,TGTGCCAGCAGGCTAGCGGGAGTAGCCAATGAGCAGTTCTTC,CASRLAGVANEQFF
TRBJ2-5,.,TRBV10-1,TGCGCCAGCAGTGAGTCACCGGGACACGGTGCGACCCAGTACTTC,CASSESPGHGATQYF
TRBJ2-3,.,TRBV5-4,TGTGCCAGCAGTAAGAGGGCAGATACGCAGTATTTT,CASSKRADTQYF
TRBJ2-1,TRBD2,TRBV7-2,TGTGCCAGCAGCCCGGGGGGTCGCCCCTACAATGAGCAGTTCTTC,CASSPGGRPYNEQFF
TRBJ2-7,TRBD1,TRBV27,TGTGCCAGCAGTTTCCGTACAGGGACAGCTGACTCCTACGAGCAGTACTTC,CASSFRTGTADSYEQYF
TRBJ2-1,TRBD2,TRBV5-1,TGCGCCAGCAGCCGCGCGCCGGGACTAATCGATGAGCAGTTCTTC,CASSRAPGLIDEQFF
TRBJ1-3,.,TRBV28,TGTGCCAGCAGTGCTGCCGGGACAACCGGAAACACCATATATTTT,CASSAAGTTGNTIYF
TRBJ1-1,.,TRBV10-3,TGTGCCATCAGTGCTGAGACAGCGAACACTGAAGCTTTCTTT,CAISAETANTEAFF
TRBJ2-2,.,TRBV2,TGTGCCAGCAGTGTCTACAGGGACACCGGGGAGCTGTTTTTT,CASSVYRDTGELFF
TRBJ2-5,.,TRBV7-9,TGTGCCAGCAGCTTGGGACTGGAGCAAGAGACCCAGTACTTC,CASSLGLEQETQYF
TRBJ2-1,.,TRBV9,TGTGCCAGCAGCGTCCGGGAAAATACCTACAATGAGCAGTTCTTC,CASSVRENTYNEQFF
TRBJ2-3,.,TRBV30,TGTGCCTGGAGTGTACTCCTCACAGATACGCAGTATTTT,CAWSVLLTDTQYF
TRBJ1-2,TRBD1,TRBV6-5,TGTGCCAGCGGCCAGACAGGGGGGCTCTATGGCTACACCTTC,CASGQTGGLYGYTF
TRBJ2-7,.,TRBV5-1,TGCGCCAGCAGCTTGGTACAGGGTGAAGGGGAGCAGTACTTC,CASSLVQGEGEQYF
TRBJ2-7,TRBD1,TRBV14,TGTGCCAGCAGCCAGCCGGGACAGGGGGCGAGGGAGCAGTACTTC,CASSQPGQGAREQYF
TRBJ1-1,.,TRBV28,TGTGCCAGCAGTTGGGCAGGGACTGAAGCTTTCTTT,CASSWAGTEAFF
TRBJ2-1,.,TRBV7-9,TGTGCCAGCAGCTTGGAGGCAGCAGCCTACAATGAGCAGTTCTTC,CASSLEAAAYNEQFF
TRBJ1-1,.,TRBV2,TGTGCCAGCAGTGCGCAGGGGATGAGTAACGAAGCTTTCTTT,CASSAQGMSNEAFF
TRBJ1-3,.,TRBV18,TGTGCCAGCTCACTTGAACTCGGGATATCCGGAAACACCATATATTTT,CASSLELGISGNTIYF
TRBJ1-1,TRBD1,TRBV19,TGTGCCAGTAGTGCCCGACAGGGAGCAGGCACTGAAGCTTTCTTT,CASSARQGAGTEAFF
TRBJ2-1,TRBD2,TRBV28,TGTGCCAGCAGTCCGTGGACTAGCGCCAATGAGCAGTTCTTC,CASSPWTSANEQFF
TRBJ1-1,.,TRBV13,TGTGCCAGCAGCTTGAGCGAGAACACTGAAGCTTTCTTT,CASSLSENTEAFF
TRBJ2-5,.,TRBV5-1,TGCGCCAGCAGCTTGGCCGAGGGAGCAGAGACCCAGTACTTC,CASSLAEGAETQYF
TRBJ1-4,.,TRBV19,TGTGCCAGTAAAGACCCGGCGGGGGAAAAACTGTTTTTT,CASKDPAGEKLFF